Following are 28 T cell receptor beta chains from one sample sequenced in a study of identifying expanded T cells in peripheral blood. Produced via immunoSEQ multiplex PCR; TCRdb's table is partial and in-frame only. The data contain about 91,000 clones, roughly 90% of them seen just once; the ten biggest clones take up about 3.9%. Sequencing used blood. The receptors were sampled from a person between 18 and 70 years old in good health.

In this sample, this clone turned up once. The J gene is TRBJ1-4, the V gene TRBV7-2; 7 bases are a match to TRBD1. Germline CDR1 and CDR2: SGHTA and FQGNSA. The CDR3 covers 14 residues. Trimming at V came to 6 bases and at J to 6 bases, leaving 7 bases not matched to a gene. CDR3 in amino acids: CASSRDSQYEKLFF. CDR3 coding DNA: TGTGCCAGCAGTCGGGACAGTCAGTATGAAAAACTGTTTTTT.

The chain joins TRBV19 to TRBJ2-3, with D unclear. The CDR3 covers 14 residues. V was clipped by 5 bases and J by 0 bases, with 9 bases between them. The germline V gene encodes CDR1 LNHDA and CDR2 SQIVND (reference sequence). CDR3 sequence: CASSSDLSTDTQYF. The CDR3 DNA is TGTGCCAGTAGTTCCGACTTGAGCACAGATACGCAGTATTTT.

The chain uses TRBV28 and TRBJ1-4; 7 bases fit TRBD1. Unmatched junction bases numbered 5, after V lost 5 bases and J lost 2 bases. The germline V gene encodes CDR1 MDHEN and CDR2 SYDVKM. The CDR3 runs 15 residues. The CDR3 region is CASSRPGGTNEKLFF. As DNA, the CDR3 is TGTGCCAGCAGTCGACCAGGGGGGACTAATGAAAAACTGTTTTTT.

This clone was observed a few times. The chain couples TRBV2 to TRBJ2-7; 7 bases align to TRBD2. The CDR3 is made up of 13 amino acids. CDR1 SNHLY and CDR2 FYNNEI come from the germline V gene. The ends lost 7 bases at V and 7 bases at J; junction bases unmatched: 10. The CDR3 region has the DNA TGTGCCAGCACCCGGGGGAGGGTTCAGGAGCAGTACTTC. Translation gives CASTRGRVQEQYF.

The chain links TRBV11-2 to TRBJ2-7; maybe TRBD1 (6 bases). The germline V gene encodes CDR1 SGHAT and CDR2 FQNNGV. This CDR3 spans 13 amino acids. The ends were cut back, 8 bases at V and 5 bases at J, with 16 bases in the middle. CDR3 amino acids: CASVQTGGHEQYF. The DNA of the CDR3 is TGTGCCAGCGTCCAGACAGGTGGCCACGAGCAGTACTTC.

This chain links TRBV9 with TRBJ1-2; no clear D. This CDR3 region has 15 residues. Trimming removed 0 bases at V and 5 bases at J, with 14 bases between. CDR1 SGDLS and CDR2 YYNGEE come from the germline V gene. DNA of the CDR3: TGTGCCAGCAGCGTAGCTTTGGACCCGTCGTATGGCTACACCTTC. Translation: CASSVALDPSYGYTF.

V usage is TRBV27 and J usage is TRBJ2-3; 10 nucleotides line up with TRBD2. The trim removed 8 bases at V and 2 bases at J, leaving 7 bases unmatched. This CDR3 is 15 amino acids long. From germline, CDR1 is MNHEY and CDR2 SMNVEV (reference sequence). The CDR3 DNA follows: TGTGCCAGCGGGGAGCGGGAGGGCAACACAGATACGCAGTATTTT. Encoded protein: CASGEREGNTDTQYF.

This clone was found once. This sequence joins TRBV5-1 and TRBJ2-3; D not certain. The CDR3 is 14 residues long. Germline V gene sequence: CDR1 SGHRS, CDR2 YFSETQ. Trimming cost V 4 bases and J 0 bases, with 9 bases left between them. CDR3 nucleotide sequence: TGCGCCAGCAGCGCCAGTCCAAGCACAGATACGCAGTATTTT. Translation: CASSASPSTDTQYF.

V usage is TRBV4-1 and J usage is TRBJ2-1; D perhaps matches TRBD2 (7 bases). Germline values: CDR1 MGHRA, CDR2 YSYEKL. The V end was cut by 6 bases, the J end by 6 bases, with 21 bases between. The CDR3 runs 16 residues. The chain's CDR3 is CASSYRRGATSNEQFF. CDR3 coding DNA: TGCGCCAGCAGTTACAGACGGGGGGCCACAAGCAATGAGCAGTTCTTC.

The chain has TRBV5-6 and TRBJ2-2; 9 bases fit TRBD1. The CDR3 covers 16 residues. V dropped 4 bases and J dropped 1; count of bases not matched to a gene: 5. Germline V gives CDR1 SGHDT, CDR2 YYEEEE. In DNA, the CDR3 is TGTGCCAGCAGCACAGGGACAGGGCGGAACACCGGGGAGCTGTTTTTT. Protein sequence: CASSTGTGRNTGELFF. Full variable domain (outside the CDR3, taken from reference TRBV5-6 and TRBJ2-2): DAGVTQSPTHLIKTRGQQVTLRCSPKSGHDTVSWYQQALGQGPQFIFQYYEEEERQRGNFPDRFSGHQFPNYSSELNVNALLLGDSALYLCASSTGTGRNTGELFFGEGSRLTVL.

The rearrangement joins TRBV6-5 to TRBJ1-6, with 10 bases matching TRBD1. Germline V gene lookup returns CDR1 MNHEY and CDR2 SVGAGI. This CDR3 is built from 15 residues. V trimming: 6 bases; J trimming: 7 bases; junction bases outside the gene matches: 6. CDR3 sequence (DNA): TGTGCCAGCAGAGCACCGGGACAGGGGAATTCACCCCTCCACTTT. This codes for CASRAPGQGNSPLHF.

V and J are TRBV10-3 and TRBJ2-1; possible D gene TRBD1, 5 bases. The V gene lost 10 bases and the J gene lost 1 base, with 14 bases spanning the gap. The CDR3 has 14 residues. CDR1 and CDR2 (germline): ENHRY, SYGVKD. The CDR3 reads CATMTVRSYNEQFF. Here the CDR3 DNA reads TGTGCCACGATGACAGTTCGGTCCTACAATGAGCAGTTCTTC.

Only one count was recorded for this clone. The chain employs TRBV27 and TRBJ2-1, with a weak D call TRBD2 (5 bases). This CDR3 has 14 amino acids. V was shortened by 3 bases and J by 8 bases, with 14 bases between the two germline ends. Germline V gene sequence: CDR1 MNHEY, CDR2 SMNVEV (reference sequence). The CDR3 DNA reads TGTGCCAGCAGTTTCGCCGTAGGGAGCGATGAGCAGTTCTTC. This sequence encodes CASSFAVGSDEQFF.

The chain is built from TRBV14 and TRBJ2-7, with a possible D match to TRBD1 (5 bases). The CDR3 totals 13 residues. Trimming took 1 base from V and 4 from J, leaving 8 bases between them. CDR1 is SGHDN and CDR2 is FVKESK in the germline V gene. DNA for the CDR3: TGTGCCAGCAGCCAAGGGACACTTTACGAGCAGTACTTC. Protein: CASSQGTLYEQYF. The variable domain in full, with the rest retrieved from reference TRBV14 and TRBJ2-7, is EAGVTQFPSHSVIEKGQTVTLRCDPISGHDNLYWYRRVMGKEIKFLLHFVKESKQDESGMPNNRFLAERTGGTYSTLKVQPAELEDSGVYFCASSQGTLYEQYFGPGTRLTVT.

The chain couples TRBV5-1 to TRBJ2-2, with TRBD2 matching 13 bases. Germline lookup yields CDR1 SGHRS and CDR2 YFSETQ. CDR3 size: 16 residues. The V segment lost 4 bases and the J segment 5 bases; nucleotides outside the gene matches: 5. As DNA, the CDR3 is TGCGCCAGCAGCCTGACTAGCGGGGGGTATACCGGGGAGCTGTTTTTT. Encoded protein: CASSLTSGGYTGELFF.

V is TRBV2 and J is TRBJ2-2; 7 bases line up with TRBD1. There are 15 residues in the CDR3. Germline V gene data show CDR1 as SNHLY and CDR2 as FYNNEI. V trimming: 2 bases; J trimming: 1 base; junction bases outside the gene matches: 1. CDR3 region: CASSEYRGNTGELFF. The CDR3 DNA reads TGTGCCAGCAGTGAATACAGGGGGAACACCGGGGAGCTGTTTTTT.

The rearrangement uses TRBV28 and TRBJ1-1, with D uncertain. Looked up from germline, CDR1 is MDHEN and CDR2 is SYDVKM. V was cut by 3 bases and J by 4 bases, with 9 bases left in between. CDR3 length: 13 residues. As DNA, the CDR3 is TGTGCCAGCAGTTTGCTCGGTGGCACTGAAGCTTTCTTT. This translates into CASSLLGGTEAFF.

The chain recombines TRBV19 with TRBJ2-7; D remains unclear. The CDR3 is 13 residues long. V was clipped by 5 bases and J by 3 bases, with 11 bases between them. The germline V gene has CDR1 LNHDA and CDR2 SQIVND (reference sequence). As DNA, the CDR3 is TGTGCCAGTAGTTTTGGCCAGAACTACGAGCAGTACTTC. Amino acids: CASSFGQNYEQYF.

V is TRBV2 and J is TRBJ1-2; TRBD1 might be the D (5 bases). The ends were cut back, 7 bases at V and 6 bases at J, with 12 bases in the middle. Germline CDR1 SNHLY, CDR2 FYNNEI. This CDR3 contains 12 residues. The CDR3 DNA sequence: TGTGCCAGCACGCAGGGAAGCGATGGCTACACCTTC. It codes for CASTQGSDGYTF.

The chain employs TRBV5-4 and TRBJ2-7; D gene ambiguous. The germline gives CDR1 SGHNT, CDR2 YYREEE (reference sequence). V lost 4 bases, J lost 6 bases, and 11 bases lay in between. The CDR3 is 12 amino acids. CDR3 in amino acids: CASSQEPTEQYF. The CDR3 bases are TGTGCCAGCAGCCAAGAGCCGACCGAGCAGTACTTC.

The V call is TRBV30, the J call TRBJ2-5; D not certain. V lost 4 bases, J lost 3 bases, and 6 bases lay in between. Germline V gene sequence: CDR1 GTSNPN, CDR2 SVGIG (reference sequence). CDR3 length: 11 amino acids. CDR3: CAWTTEETQYF. The CDR3 coding sequence is TGTGCCTGGACTACCGAAGAGACCCAGTACTTC.

This clone was seen only a few times. The V and J genes are TRBV15 and TRBJ2-1; 7 bases map to TRBD2. Trimming removed 1 base from V and 4 bases from J; junction bases left unmatched: 4. The CDR3 runs 15 residues. From germline, CDR1 is LNHNV and CDR2 YYDKDF (reference sequence). This chain's CDR3 is CATSRARESYNEQFF. CDR3 DNA sequence: TGTGCCACCAGCAGAGCGCGGGAGTCGTACAATGAGCAGTTCTTC.

The rearrangement joins TRBV18 to TRBJ1-2, with 7 nucleotides matching TRBD1. With V trimmed by 3 bases and J by 6 bases, 16 bases remained unmatched. The CDR3 extends over 17 amino acids. CDR1 and CDR2 from the germline V gene are KGHSH and LQKENI. The CDR3 loop is CASSPLADRVAYHGYTF. The CDR3 bases are TGTGCCAGCTCACCCCTAGCCGACAGGGTTGCATATCATGGCTACACCTTC. The entire variable domain, with the rest obtained from reference TRBV18 and TRBJ1-2, is as follows: NAGVMQNPRHLVRRRGQEARLRCSPMKGHSHVYWYRQLPEEGLKFMVYLQKENIIDESGMPKERFSAEFPKEGPSILRIQQVVRGDSAAYFCASSPLADRVAYHGYTFGSGTRLTVV.

This chain connects TRBV27 to TRBJ2-5; D might be TRBD2 (6 bases). The V and J ends lost 2 bases and 7 bases respectively, with 11 bases between them. Germline CDR1 MNHEY, CDR2 SMNVEV (reference sequence). This CDR3 is 13 amino acids long. CDR3 in amino acids: CASSLRGYGTQYF. The CDR3 region has the DNA TGTGCCAGCAGTTTACGGGGGTACGGGACCCAGTACTTC.

The CDR3 loop is CASSTTGPHYEQYF. The CDR3 DNA reads as TGTGCCAGCAGCACCACCGGACCTCACTACGAGCAGTACTTC. This chain connects TRBV7-9 to TRBJ2-7, with D unresolved. CDR1 is SEHNR, CDR2 FQNEAQ, per germline (reference sequence). The V gene lost 5 bases and the J gene lost 3 bases, with 14 bases spanning the gap. The CDR3 spans 14 residues.

J is TRBJ2-1 and V is TRBV9; weak D call: TRBD2 (7 bases). The CDR3 extends over 13 amino acids. Germline V CDR1 and CDR2: SGDLS, YYNGEE. Trimming pared 4 bases from V and 8 bases from J, leaving 13 bases between. Here the CDR3 reads CASSPREGDEQFF. CDR3 DNA: TGTGCCAGCAGCCCGAGGGAGGGGGATGAGCAGTTCTTC.

The chain joins TRBV9 to TRBJ2-3; 9 bases are a match to TRBD2. The CDR3 length is 15 residues. Germline CDR1 SGDLS, CDR2 YYNGEE. V dropped 2 bases and J dropped 2; count of bases not matched to a gene: 3. The CDR3 sequence: CASSVSGRITDTQYF. Written as DNA, the CDR3 is TGTGCCAGCAGCGTCAGCGGGAGGATCACAGATACGCAGTATTTT.

This clone was seen just once. This chain links TRBV5-1 with TRBJ2-7, with 8 nucleotides matching TRBD2. The V segment lost 0 bases and the J segment 1 base; nucleotides outside the gene matches: 3. The CDR3 has 15 amino acids. Germline V CDR1 and CDR2: SGHRS, YFSETQ. The CDR3 reads CASSLDLAGSYEQYF. The CDR3 DNA sequence: TGCGCCAGCAGCTTGGACCTAGCGGGTTCCTACGAGCAGTACTTC.